These T cell receptor beta chains were read from a single sample in a study of graft-versus-host responses after intestinal transplantation. Method: immunoSEQ multiplex PCR; TCRdb's copy keeps in-frame clones and lacks some. Among roughly 6,500 clones, just under 25% were seen once, and the ten largest hold 3.5% to 4.5%. Material: alloreactive CD4+ T cells from a mixed lymphocyte reaction culture, obtained before transplantation. These receptors all stem from a human patient who was an organ donor for intestinal transplantation. CDR3s include the opening cysteine and the closing phenylalanine or tryptophan. The order of the fields is clone size, D gene, J gene, V gene, CDR3 DNA, CDR3 protein. D genes are given only for firm matches. Size values are once, few and many counts, or a class for expanded clones, and some rows have none.

. TRBD2 TRBJ2-2 TRBV7-6 TGTGCCAGCAGCTTGCGGACTAGCGGGATTACCGGGGAGCTGTTTTTT CASSLRTSGITGELFF
few . TRBJ2-3 TRBV4-2 TGTGCCAGCAGCGCCGACCCGGGACGGATAAAAGATACGCAGTATTTT CASSADPGRIKDTQYF
. TRBD1 TRBJ2-7 TRBV4-1 TGCGCCAGCAGCCAAGTTTATACGGGACAGGTCTACGAGCAGTACTTC CASSQVYTGQVYEQYF
. . TRBJ2-1 TRBV4-3 TGCGCCAGCAGCCAAGCTACCCCTCTCTTTGCGGGGAAAGCTGGGGATGAGCAGTTCTTC CASSQATPLFAGKAGDEQFF
medium-sized TRBD2 TRBJ2-3 TRBV2 TGTGCCAGCGGTAGACTAGCGGGATTGACAGATACGCAGTATTTT CASGRLAGLTDTQYF
. . TRBJ1-4 TRBV5-8 TGTGCCAGCAGCTTGGACCCAAGACGAGAACTGTTTTTT CASSLDPRRELFF
few . TRBJ2-3 TRBV5-1 TGCGCCAGCAGCTCTGGGACAGATACGCAGTATTTT CASSSGTDTQYF
few TRBD1 TRBJ1-6 TRBV11-3 TGTGCCAGCAGCTTAGGGACAGGGGTACGGTCACCCCTCCACTTT CASSLGTGVRSPLHF
few . TRBJ2-7 TRBV7-2 TGCGCCAGCAGCCAAGGGTCCAATACCTACGAGCAGTACTTC CASSQGSNTYEQYF
. . TRBJ2-1 TRBV6-5 TGTGCCAGCAGTTACGACAGGATAAGGAATGAGCAGTTCTTC CASSYDRIRNEQFF
. TRBD2 TRBJ2-3 TRBV6-5 TGTGCCAGCCGACTAGCGGGAGTAGATACGCAGTATTTT CASRLAGVDTQYF
few TRBD1 TRBJ2-7 TRBV30 TGTGCCTGGAGTACGGACAGGGGTCCCTACGAGCAGTACTTC CAWSTDRGPYEQYF
. . TRBJ2-5 TRBV9 TGTGCCAGCAGCGTAGGGACCCAAGAGACCCAGTACTTC CASSVGTQETQYF
. . TRBJ1-2 TRBV10-3 TGTGCCACCACGGGGGAGGGGGTTTATGGCTACACCTTC CATTGEGVYGYTF
medium-sized TRBD1 TRBJ1-2 TRBV10-2 TGCGCCAGCACCAGGACAGGAGTTTATGGCTACACCTTC CASTRTGVYGYTF
few TRBD1 TRBJ1-1 TRBV7-2 TGTGCCAGCAACCCACAGGGGGCAGGCACTGAAGCTTTCTTT CASNPQGAGTEAFF
medium-sized . TRBJ2-7 TRBV5-1 TGCGCCAGCAGCCTGGGAACGAATAACTACGAGCAGTACTTC CASSLGTNNYEQYF
. TRBD1 TRBJ2-7 TRBV30 TGTGCCTGGAGCGAGGACAGGGTCTACGAGCAGTACTTC CAWSEDRVYEQYF
. TRBD1 TRBJ2-7 TRBV5-1 TGCGCCAGCAGTGGGTGGACAGGGGTACCTGCCTCCTACGAGCAGTACTTC CASSGWTGVPASYEQYF
. . TRBJ1-5 TRBV4-3 TGCGCCAGCAGCCAAGCTGCACTCTTAAATCAGCCCCAGCATTTT CASSQAALLNQPQHF
few TRBD2 TRBJ2-1 TRBV5-6 TGTGCCAGCAGCTTGGCCGGGGGGGCCCCCTACAATGAGCAGTTCTTC CASSLAGGAPYNEQFF
medium-sized . TRBJ2-5 TRBV27 TGTGCCAGGCACCTGGGTCAAGAGACCCAGTACTTC CARHLGQETQYF
few . TRBJ2-4 TRBV30 TGTGCCTGGAGTTCAGGGGTTGGGGAGGACAGTCTAGCCAAAAACATTCAGTACTTC CAWSSGVGEDSLAKNIQYF
few . TRBJ2-1 TRBV30 TGTGCCGGGGGTCGTAGGGGGGGCTCCTACAATGAGCAGTTCTTC CAGGRRGGSYNEQFF
. . TRBJ2-3 TRBV4-2 TGTGCCAGCAGCCCCCCTGGGCCTCCCACAGATACGCAGTATTTT CASSPPGPPTDTQYF
. . TRBJ1-1 TRBV6-6 TGTGCCAGCAGTTACTCCCACAGGCTCGGCACTGAAGCTTTCTTT CASSYSHRLGTEAFF
. . TRBJ2-7 TRBV30 TGTGCCTGGGGAACGGGACTCCCCTCCGAGCAGTACTTC CAWGTGLPSEQYF
. TRBD2 TRBJ2-1 TRBV5-1 TGCGCCAGCAGCTTGGAAGCGGGAGTGAAGTTCTTC CASSLEAGVKFF
few . TRBJ2-1 TRBV4-1 TGCGCCAGCAGCCGACCTTATACGACAGGGACTAATGAGCAGTTCTTC CASSRPYTTGTNEQFF
. . TRBJ2-2 TRBV11-2 TGTGCCAGCAGCAACAGGGCCACCGGGGAGCTGTTTTTT CASSNRATGELFF
few TRBD2 TRBJ2-1 TRBV7-2 TGTGCCAGCAGCTTAGCAGGGCTAGCGGGAGTTGAGCAGTTCTTC CASSLAGLAGVEQFF
. . TRBJ2-6 TRBV27 TGTGCCAGCAAGGGGGAGGAGGCTGGGGCCAACGTCCTGACTTTC CASKGEEAGANVLTF
. . TRBJ2-1 TRBV18 TGTGCCAGCTCACCAAATGGCGGAAACGACCATGAGCAGTTCTTC CASSPNGGNDHEQFF
. TRBD2 TRBJ2-2 TRBV5-4 TGCGCCAGCAGTCAGACTAGCGGGACCAACACCGGGGAGCTGTTTTTT CASSQTSGTNTGELFF
few . TRBJ2-7 TRBV6-9 TGTGCCAGCAGTTACGGCGGGAACGTTTACGAGCAGTACTTC CASSYGGNVYEQYF
few . TRBJ2-3 TRBV4-1 TGTGCCAGCAGCCAAGTTTTTCGCGGGAAGGATACGCAGTATTTT CASSQVFRGKDTQYF
medium-sized TRBD1 TRBJ1-2 TRBV29-1 TGCAGCGTTGAAAGCGGACAGGTCTATGGCTACACCTTC CSVESGQVYGYTF
few . TRBJ2-7 TRBV4-1 TGCGCCAGCAGCCAAGAACCAACTAGCTACGAGCAGTACTTC CASSQEPTSYEQYF
. TRBD2 TRBJ2-7 TRBV6-5 TGTGCCAGCAGGGGGTCTAGCGGGAATTCCTACGAGCAGTACTTC CASRGSSGNSYEQYF
few TRBD2 TRBJ2-7 TRBV28 TGTGCCAGTGGCAGAGCGGGGAACCCCCTGGAGCAGTACTTC CASGRAGNPLEQYF
large TRBD2 TRBJ2-7 TRBV10-3 TGTGCCATCAGTGGGGGACTAGTTTACGAGCAGTACTTC CAISGGLVYEQYF
. . TRBJ2-7 TRBV6-4 TGTGCCAGCAGCTCTAACAGGGTAGGTCCATCCTACGAGCAGTACTTC CASSSNRVGPSYEQYF
few . TRBJ1-5 TRBV7-9 TGTGCCAGCAGCTTAGAACAGCTTAGGCCCCAGCATTTT CASSLEQLRPQHF
. . TRBJ1-2 TRBV7-6 TGTGCCAGCAGCTTAGAATTAGGTGGCTACACCTTC CASSLELGGYTF
few . TRBJ1-2 TRBV5-8 TGTGCCAGCAGCTCGCAGGGACTCCTCTATGGCTACACCTTC CASSSQGLLYGYTF
few TRBD1 TRBJ2-5 TRBV9 TGTGCCAGCAGCGTGACAGGGCTTCAAGAGACCCAGTACTTC CASSVTGLQETQYF
. TRBD2 TRBJ2-7 TRBV7-9 TGTGCCAGCAGCATCGGGACTAGCGGGCTGTACGAGCAGTACTTC CASSIGTSGLYEQYF
few . TRBJ1-4 TRBV5-5 TGTGCCAGCAGCTCCGGTGGGACGTTTAATGAAAAACTGTTTTTT CASSSGGTFNEKLFF
. TRBD1 TRBJ1-6 TRBV7-2 TGTGCCAGCAGCTTAATCTCAGGGGGGTATAATTCACCCCTCCACTTT CASSLISGGYNSPLHF
few . TRBJ2-7 TRBV10-3 TGTGCCAGCAGTCCCCGGAGAGGTGATACCTACGAGCAGTACTTC CASSPRRGDTYEQYF
. . TRBJ2-3 TRBV5-4 TGTGCCAGCAGCTTCTCCGGGGGGAAGGGGGGCACAGATACGCAGTATTTT CASSFSGGKGGTDTQYF
. . TRBJ1-5 TRBV4-2 TGTGCCAGCAGCTTGCGCAATCAGCCCCAGCATTTT CASSLRNQPQHF
. TRBD1 TRBJ1-2 TRBV10-3 TGTGCCATAACAGGGGGCGGTTATGGCTACACCTTC CAITGGGYGYTF
few TRBD2 TRBJ2-1 TRBV4-1 TGTGCCAGCAGCTCCCGGGCTAGCGGGAGACGGGATGAGCAGTTCTTC CASSSRASGRRDEQFF
medium-sized . TRBJ2-3 TRBV11-3 TGTGCCAGCAGCTCGTGGGAAACAGATACGCAGTATTTT CASSSWETDTQYF
few . TRBJ2-2 TRBV7-9 TGTGCCAGCAGCCCCATCTGGGACGGCAACACCGGGGAGCTGTTTTTT CASSPIWDGNTGELFF
. . TRBJ1-1 TRBV7-6 TGTGCCAGCAGCTTCGAGATGAACACTGAAGCTTTCTTT CASSFEMNTEAFF
few TRBD1 TRBJ2-3 TRBV18 TGTGCCAGCTCACTATTACCGACAGGGCCAAGCATCACAGATACGCAGTATTTT CASSLLPTGPSITDTQYF
few . TRBJ2-1 TRBV7-3 TGTGCCAGCAGCTTAACAGGGGGCTACAATGAGCAGTTCTTC CASSLTGGYNEQFF
large TRBD1 TRBJ2-7 TRBV7-6 TGTGCCAGCAGCCCCGAAGCAGGGGGAAACGAGCAGTACTTC CASSPEAGGNEQYF